This T cell receptor beta chain was sequenced in a study of blood T cell repertoires in COVID-19. In the study overall: Italy, Spain and the United States were the sources of the convalescent and acute COVID-19 samples.

The CDR3 covers 14 residues. The V end lost 3 bases, the J end lost 4 bases, and 12 bases lay between the germline ends. Looked up from germline, CDR1 is KGHSH and CDR2 is LQKENI. Authors' data handling: Cell counts per sample came from amplifying reference gene primers. This table comes from immunoSEQ multiplex PCR, and its TCRdb copy is limited to in-frame clones, with some not included. V and J calls and clone size are as listed in that table; D and trimming were resolved from the DNA. The data hold approximately 470,000 clones, with approximately 85% observed a single time. The specimen was peripheral blood. J is TRBJ1-1 and V is TRBV18; perhaps TRBD1 as D (5 bases). This sequence originates from a human donor in a cohort sampled during active COVID-19. CDR3 nucleotides: TGTGCCAGCTCACCGGGAGGGGAGGCCACTGAAGCTTTCTTT. Encoded protein: CASSPGGEATEAFF.